The 7 T cell receptor beta chains in this list originate from one sample, sequenced in a study of post-analysis software for immune sequencing data. Included in the TCR beta cDNA libraries were unique molecular identifiers. MiXCR, applied by TCRdb to the PCR reads, yields one record per CDR3 protein. Of around 250,000 distinct CDR3 sequences listed, 36% are singletons. Overall study findings and caveats: Five TRBV segments, TRBV5-6, TRBV5-1 and TRBV20-1 among them, were found more frequent in patients than controls.

No antigen is known for these receptors. Sequenced material: blood. The receptors shown here come from a girl between 10 and 17 years old with multiple sclerosis.

The gene calls are TRBV29-1 and TRBJ2-5; TRBD1 agrees at 10 bases. V dropped 3 bases and J dropped 3; count of bases not matched to a gene: 7. The germline V gene has CDR1 SQVTM and CDR2 ANQGSEA. The CDR3 extends over 15 amino acids. The CDR3 reads CSVDGDRGGEETQYF. CDR3 sequence (DNA): TGCAGCGTTGACGGGGACAGGGGAGGGGAAGAGACCCAGTACTTC. Supplemented by reference TRBV29-1 and TRBJ2-5, the full variable domain reads SAVISQKPSRDICQRGTSLTIQCQVDSQVTMMFWYRQQPGQSLTLIATANQGSEATYESGFVIDKFPISRPNLTFSTLTVSNMSPEDSSIYLCSVDGDRGGEETQYFGPGTRLLVL.

This clonotype was recorded many times. This chain's CDR3 is CSVHGEQPGGPFEGYNEQFF. The CDR3 DNA is TGCAGCGTTCACGGGGAGCAGCCAGGGGGCCCGTTTGAAGGTTACAATGAGCAGTTCTTC. The chain recombines TRBV29-1 with TRBJ2-1; 8 positions match TRBD1. This CDR3 comprises 20 residues. Germline V gene data show CDR1 as SQVTM and CDR2 as ANQGSEA. J was trimmed by 4 bases and V by 5 bases; bases with no gene match: 25.

This clonotype has a count of ten or more. V and J are TRBV3-1 and TRBJ2-5; 9 nucleotides align to TRBD2. CDR3 length: 16 residues. CDR1 is LGHDT and CDR2 is YNNKEL in the germline V gene (reference sequence). J was trimmed by 2 bases and V by 1 base; bases with no gene match: 5. For the CDR3, the DNA is TGTGCCAGCAGCCAAGTTCGCAGCGGGGGGCAAGAGACCCAGTACTTC. Translated: CASSQVRSGGQETQYF.

The chain recombines TRBV6-5 with TRBJ1-1, with 7 bases aligning to TRBD1. This CDR3 contains 13 residues. Germline-derived CDR1 and CDR2 are MNHEY and SVGAGI. Trimming cost V 6 bases and J 6 bases; bases outside gene matches: 7. The CDR3 reads CASRRTGGAEAFF. The CDR3 bases are TGTGCCAGCAGGAGGACAGGTGGGGCTGAAGCTTTCTTT.

A note on this clonotype: Possible read error: a much larger clone is one base away. J is TRBJ1-2 and V is TRBV4-1; 8 bases are shared with TRBD1. The length of the CDR3 is 16 residues. After removal of 4 bases from V and 1 base from J, the junction contained 8 bases not matched to a gene. Per germline, CDR1 MGHRA and CDR2 YSYEKL. CDR3 residues: CASSLAYGQGNYGYTF. As DNA, the CDR3 is TGCGCCAGCAGCCTCGCCTATGGACAGGGTAACTATGGCTACACCTTC.

On this clonotype itself: This may come from a read error, since a much larger clone is one base off. The V call is TRBV7-9, the J call TRBJ2-5; D is tentatively TRBD1 or TRBD2 (5 bases each). V was clipped by 5 bases and J by 11 bases, with 18 bases between them. The CDR3 contains 13 residues. Germline V CDR1 and CDR2: SEHNR, FQNEAQ (reference sequence). CDR3 residues: CASSRGGANEQYF. CDR3 nucleotides: TGTGCCAGCAGCCGTGGGGGTGCGAATGAGCAGTACTTC. The full variable domain, rest sourced from reference TRBV7-9 and TRBJ2-5, is DTGVSQNPRHKITKRGQNVTFRCDPISEHNRLYWYRQTLGQGPEFLTYFQNEAQLEKSRLLSDRFSAERPKGSFSTLEIQRTEQGDSAMYLCASSRGGANEQYFGPGTRLLVL.

Note on this clonotype: This may arise from a read error, as a much more abundant clone is one base away. The genes are TRBV7-6 and TRBJ2-1, with D perhaps matching TRBD1 (6 bases). V was pared by 5 bases and J by 7 bases, with 15 bases between. The CDR3 runs 14 residues. CDR1 is SGHVS, CDR2 FNYEAQ, per germline. In DNA, the CDR3 is TGTGCCAGCAGCCCAGGGGATGGGAAGAATGAGCAGTTCTTC. Translation: CASSPGDGKNEQFF.